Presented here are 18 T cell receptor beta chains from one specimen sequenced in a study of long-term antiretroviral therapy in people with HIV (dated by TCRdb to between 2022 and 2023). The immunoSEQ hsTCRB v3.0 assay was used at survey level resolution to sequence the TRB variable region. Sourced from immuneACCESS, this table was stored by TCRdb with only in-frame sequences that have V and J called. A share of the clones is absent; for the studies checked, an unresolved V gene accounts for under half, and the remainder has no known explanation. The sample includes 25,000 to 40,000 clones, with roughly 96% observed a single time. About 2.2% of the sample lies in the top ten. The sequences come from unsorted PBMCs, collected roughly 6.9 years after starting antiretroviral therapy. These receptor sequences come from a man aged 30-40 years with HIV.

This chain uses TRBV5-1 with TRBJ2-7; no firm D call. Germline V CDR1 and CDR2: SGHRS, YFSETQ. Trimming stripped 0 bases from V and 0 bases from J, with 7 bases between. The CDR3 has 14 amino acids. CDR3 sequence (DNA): TGCGCCAGCAGCTTGGGCCGGAGCTCCTACGAGCAGTACTTC. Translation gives CASSLGRSSYEQYF.

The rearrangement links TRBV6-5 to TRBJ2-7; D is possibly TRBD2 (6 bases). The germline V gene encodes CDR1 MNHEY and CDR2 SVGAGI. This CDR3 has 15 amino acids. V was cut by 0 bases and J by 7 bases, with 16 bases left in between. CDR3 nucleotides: TGTGCCAGCAGTTACTCATCTCTGGGGGGAAAAGAGCAGTACTTC. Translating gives CASSYSSLGGKEQYF.

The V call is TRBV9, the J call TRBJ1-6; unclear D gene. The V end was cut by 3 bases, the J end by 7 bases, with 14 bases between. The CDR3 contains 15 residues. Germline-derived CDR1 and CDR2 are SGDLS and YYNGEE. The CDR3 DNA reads TGTGCCAGCAGCGGGAGTTCGGGAGGGAATTCACCCCTCCACTTT. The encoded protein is CASSGSSGGNSPLHF.

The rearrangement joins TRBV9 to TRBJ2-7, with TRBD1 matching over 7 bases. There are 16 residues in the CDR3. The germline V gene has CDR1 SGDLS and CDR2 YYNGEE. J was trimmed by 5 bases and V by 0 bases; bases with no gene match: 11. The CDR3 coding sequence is TGTGCCAGCAGCGTAGGACAGGGAGAGGTCCAGGACGAGCAGTACTTC. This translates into CASSVGQGEVQDEQYF.

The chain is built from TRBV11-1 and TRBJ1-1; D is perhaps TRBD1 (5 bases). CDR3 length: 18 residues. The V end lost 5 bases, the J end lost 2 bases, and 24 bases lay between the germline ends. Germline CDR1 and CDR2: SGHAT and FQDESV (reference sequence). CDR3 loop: CASSLRPRSGKLNTEAFF. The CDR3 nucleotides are TGTGCCAGCAGCCTCAGACCCCGTTCAGGGAAATTAAACACTGAAGCTTTCTTT.

The CDR3 is CASSLGPPGANSYEQYF. CDR3 bases: TGTGCCAGCAGCTTAGGCCCGCCAGGGGCCAACTCCTACGAGCAGTACTTC. The chain combines TRBV7-2 with TRBJ2-7, with a tentative D call TRBD1 (6 bases). The CDR3 loop spans 17 amino acids. Germline-derived CDR1 and CDR2 are SGHTA and FQGNSA. V lost 1 base to trimming and J lost 0 bases, with 16 bases between them.

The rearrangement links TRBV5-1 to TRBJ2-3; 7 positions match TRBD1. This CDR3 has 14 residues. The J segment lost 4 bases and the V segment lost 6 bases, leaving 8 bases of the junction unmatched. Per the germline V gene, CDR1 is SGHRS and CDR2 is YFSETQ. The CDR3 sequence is CASTETGPPDTQYF. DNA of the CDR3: TGCGCCAGCACCGAGACAGGGCCTCCAGATACGCAGTATTTT.

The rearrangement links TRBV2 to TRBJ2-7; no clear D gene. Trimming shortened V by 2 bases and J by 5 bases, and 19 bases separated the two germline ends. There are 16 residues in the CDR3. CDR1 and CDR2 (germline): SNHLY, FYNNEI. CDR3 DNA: TGTGCCAGCAGTGAAAGTAGTCTTTCACGGAGTAACGAGCAGTACTTC. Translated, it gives CASSESSLSRSNEQYF.

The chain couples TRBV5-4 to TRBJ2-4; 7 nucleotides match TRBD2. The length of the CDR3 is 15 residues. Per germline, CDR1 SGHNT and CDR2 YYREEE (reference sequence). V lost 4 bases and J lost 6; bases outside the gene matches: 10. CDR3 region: CASSRRLERGNIQYF. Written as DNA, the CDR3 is TGTGCCAGCAGCCGGAGGCTGGAGCGGGGAAACATTCAGTACTTC.

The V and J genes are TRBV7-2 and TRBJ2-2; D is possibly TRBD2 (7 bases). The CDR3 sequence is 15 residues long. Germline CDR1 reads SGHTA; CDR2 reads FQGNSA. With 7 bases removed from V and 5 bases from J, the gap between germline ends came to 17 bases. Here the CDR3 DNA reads TGTGCCAGCACCCCTGGGAGGGGGGGGACCGGGGAGCTGTTTTTT. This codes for CASTPGRGGTGELFF.

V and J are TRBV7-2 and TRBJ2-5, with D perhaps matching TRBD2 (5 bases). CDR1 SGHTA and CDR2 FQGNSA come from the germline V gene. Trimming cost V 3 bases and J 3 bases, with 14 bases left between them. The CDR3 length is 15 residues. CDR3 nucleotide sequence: TGTGCCAGCAGCTTGTTTAGGGAGATCGAAGAGACCCAGTACTTC. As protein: CASSLFREIEETQYF.

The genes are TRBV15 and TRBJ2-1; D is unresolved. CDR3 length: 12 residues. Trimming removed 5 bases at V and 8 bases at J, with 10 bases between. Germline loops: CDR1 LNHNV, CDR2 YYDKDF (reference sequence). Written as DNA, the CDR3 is TGTGCCACCAGCCCTGAGTTGTATGAGCAGTTCTTC. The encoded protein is CATSPELYEQFF.

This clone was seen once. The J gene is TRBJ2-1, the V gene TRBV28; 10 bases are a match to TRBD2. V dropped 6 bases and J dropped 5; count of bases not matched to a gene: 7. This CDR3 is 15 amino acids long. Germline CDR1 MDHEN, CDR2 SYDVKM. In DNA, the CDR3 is TGTGCCAGCAGCCACCTGAGCGGGAGGGACAATGAGCAGTTCTTC. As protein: CASSHLSGRDNEQFF. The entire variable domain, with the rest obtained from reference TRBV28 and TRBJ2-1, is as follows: DVKVTQSSRYLVKRTGEKVFLECVQDMDHENMFWYRQDPGLGLRLIYFSYDVKMKEKGDIPEGYSVSREKKERFSLILESASTNQTSMYLCASSHLSGRDNEQFFGPGTRLTVL.

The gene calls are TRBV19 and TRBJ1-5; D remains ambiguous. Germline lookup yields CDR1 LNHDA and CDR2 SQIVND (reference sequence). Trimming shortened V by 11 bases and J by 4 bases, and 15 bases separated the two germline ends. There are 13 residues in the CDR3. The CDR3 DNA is TGTGCCGCGCGCTCGGGGATGAATCAGCCCCAGCATTTT. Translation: CAARSGMNQPQHF.

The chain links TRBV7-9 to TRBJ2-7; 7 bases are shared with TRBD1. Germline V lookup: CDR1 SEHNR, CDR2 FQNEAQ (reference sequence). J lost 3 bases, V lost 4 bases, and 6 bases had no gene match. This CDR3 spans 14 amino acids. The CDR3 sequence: CASSSSGTDYEQYF. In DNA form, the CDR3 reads TGTGCCAGCAGCTCCAGTGGGACAGACTACGAGCAGTACTTC.

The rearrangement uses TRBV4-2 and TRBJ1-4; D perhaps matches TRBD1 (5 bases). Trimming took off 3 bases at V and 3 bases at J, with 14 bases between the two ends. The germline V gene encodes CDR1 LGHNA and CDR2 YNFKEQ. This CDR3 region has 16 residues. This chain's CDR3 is CASSQEGNWPNEKLFF. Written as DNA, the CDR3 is TGTGCCAGCAGCCAGGAGGGGAACTGGCCTAATGAAAAACTGTTTTTT.

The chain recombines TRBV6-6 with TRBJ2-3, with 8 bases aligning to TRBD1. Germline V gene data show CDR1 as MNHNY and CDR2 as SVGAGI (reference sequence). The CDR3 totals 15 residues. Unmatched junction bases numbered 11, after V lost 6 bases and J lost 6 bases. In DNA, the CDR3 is TGTGCCAGCAGCCCCCGGACAGGGAACAAGGATACGCAGTATTTT. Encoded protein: CASSPRTGNKDTQYF.

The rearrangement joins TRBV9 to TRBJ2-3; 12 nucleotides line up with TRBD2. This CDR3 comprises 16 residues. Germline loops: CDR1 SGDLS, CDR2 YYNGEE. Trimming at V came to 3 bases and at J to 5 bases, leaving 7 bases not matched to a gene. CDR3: CASSASGRAVVDTQYF. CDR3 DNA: TGTGCCAGCAGCGCTAGCGGGAGGGCAGTTGTAGATACGCAGTATTTT. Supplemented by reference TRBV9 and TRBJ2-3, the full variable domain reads DSGVTQTPKHLITATGQRVTLRCSPRSGDLSVYWYQQSLDQGLQFLIQYYNGEERAKGNILERFSAQQFPDLHSELNLSSLELGDSALYFCASSASGRAVVDTQYFGPGTRLTVL.